This TCR beta chain stems from a study of T-cell memory formation after mild COVID-19 (dated by TCRdb to 2020 to 2022). Broadly, across the study: TCR sequence clusters from the two donors were found to be largely donor specific. Longitudinal TCRalpha and TCRbeta repertoire sequencing tracked T-cell clones expanding and contracting after mild COVID-19 in two donors. Two young, previously healthy adult volunteers, one female and one male, were included in the cohort. On the study overall, not on this receptor specifically: Contracting CD4+ clones turned up mainly in the CM and EM memory subsets, whereas EMRA was where CD8+ clones were enriched. The second-wave clones that peaked on day 37 were not confirmed to be SARS-CoV-2 specific. The study covered only a couple of mild cases, and larger cohorts including severe cases with pre-infection samples were considered necessary. Clones that contracted from day 15 to 85 showed balanced CD4/CD8 phenotypes, whereas a second wave of clones that expanded from day 15 to 37 leaned towards CD4+. Some responding clones were found in pre-infection memory, which suggests that pre-existing cross-reactive memory T cells took part in the SARS-CoV-2 response.

Reads for this sample came from an Illumina NovaSeq 6000. TCRalpha and TCRbeta cDNA libraries were constructed by 5'RACE with constant-segment primers, with sample barcodes and unique molecular identifiers being introduced. Trizol reagent was used to extract RNA from every sample. The libraries were amplified in two PCR steps, and the second step added a second sample barcode and Illumina TruSeq adapters. Libraries were sequenced on an Illumina NovaSeq with 2 x 150 bp paired-end reads. The study's own analysis went as follows. Reads were demultiplexed and collapsed into UMI-guided consensus sequences with migec v1.2.7. Using mixcr v2.1.11, UMI consensuses were aligned to TRA and TRB V and J templates and then assembled into clonotypes. Expanded or contracted clonotypes were those called significant by both edgeR and NoisET, with noise models trained on biological replicates. For edgeR calls, a false discovery rate-adjusted p below 0.01 and a log2 fold-change threshold of 1 were applied. PCA with hierarchical clustering of max-normalized trajectories of the 1000 most abundant clonotypes was used as exploratory dynamics analysis. Each responding clone was given a CD4 or CD8 phenotype based on the CD4+ and CD8+ repertoires, which had been sequenced separately. The public sequencing data were trimmed at Q25 with fastp and processed into clonotypes with MiXCR by TCRdb, which kept only in-frame beta chains. All rows with the same CDR3 protein become a single entry with the most common DNA and genes. TCRdb, not the original authors, processed these V and J calls. Present in this sample are just over 60,000 distinct CDR3 sequences, roughly 9.9% of which were seen just once. The ten largest account for 1.1% of the sample.

This clonotype was detected a few times. Its antigen is not yet known. The sample holds no much larger clone one base away, and base qualities are not on file. CDR1 and CDR2 are drawn from the germline V gene (reference sequence): LGHDT, YNNKEL. The V end loses 0 bases and the J end loses 3 bases, and a stretch of 8 bases separates them. From the cysteine up to the phenylalanine, the CDR3 has a length of 14 residues. Of the read, only the CDR3 DNA is kept; its 42 bases are in frame from base 1. Ficoll-Paque density gradient centrifugation was used to isolate PBMCs. The sample was PBMCs or a T cell subset sorted from them (not recorded which). The clonotype was recovered from a man between 18 and 29 years old who had mild COVID-19 (a few samples of this study predate the infection). The sample titles of this study are shuffled in the database, so cell type and time point are left out; the donor was told from shared clones. Recombination linked TRBV3-1 to TRBJ1-1, with no D gene named confidently. The DNA sequence follows: TGTGCCAGCAGCCAAGATTTCCGGGACACTGAAGCTTTCTTT. Its protein is CASSQDFRDTEAFF.